This T cell receptor beta chain stems from a study of T cells after yellow fever vaccination. Study details: Some fractions had low cell numbers, and these were prepared with SMART-Seq v4 Ultra Low Input. Study-wide points: Primary-vaccination clones mostly resurfaced post-booster (about 96% CD4, around 88% CD8).

The germline CDR1 and CDR2 sequences are SGHNT and YYREEE (reference sequence). The CDR3 length is 12 residues. V was clipped by 1 base and J by 6 bases, with 6 bases between them. Each CDR3 protein gets one entry after TCRdb re-called the 5' RACE reads with MiXCR. The table has hundreds of thousands of distinct CDR3 sequences, roughly 4.3% seen once; the top ten hold roughly 24%. This clonotype was seen ten or more times. Antigen: not known. This sample comprised PBMCs, obtained 5 days after the yellow fever booster vaccination. The rearrangement uses TRBV5-4 and TRBJ2-3; no firm D call. The clonotype was recovered from a man between 18 and 35 years old who received the YFV17D yellow fever vaccine. CDR3 region: CASSLFGDTQYF. CDR3 DNA: TGTGCCAGCAGCTTGTTTGGGGATACGCAGTATTTT. Using reference TRBV5-4 and TRBJ2-3 for the parts outside the CDR3, the full variable domain is ETGVTQSPTHLIKTRGQQVTLRCSSQSGHNTVSWYQQALGQGPQFIFQYYREEENGRGNFPPRFSGLQFPNYSSELNVNALELDDSALYLCASSLFGDTQYFGPGTRLTVL.